This T cell receptor (beta chain) was sequenced for a study of T cell repertoires in cytomegalovirus infection. About the study: Epitope selection comprised recently identified HLA-C-restricted CMV epitopes and well-studied HLA-B-restricted CMV epitopes. CMV infection together with matching HLA type was indicated by public TCR beta signatures. General study findings and limits: Totalled public TCR beta family frequency picked out people who carried CMV plus the relevant HLA. There were HLA-C-restricted CMV-specific TCR beta clonotypes dominating the ex vivo response.

TCRdb reprocessed the reads with MiXCR, giving one entry per CDR3 protein. The sample lists 300,000 to 400,000 distinct CDR3 sequences; approximately 32% were seen once. This clonotype was counted a few times. Its target is not known. This CDR3 has 19 residues. V was pared by 5 bases and J by 3 bases, with 21 bases of the junction left unmatched. CDR1 is MDHEN, CDR2 SYDVKM, per germline. The rearrangement uses TRBV28 and TRBJ1-2; 7 bases are a match to TRBD1. This clonotype originated in a human donor in good health (CMV status not recorded). Some clones in this sample may be carry-over from other donors' samples. The starting material was cultured PBMCs, obtained from culture after CMV antigen stimulation. In DNA form, the CDR3 reads TGTGCCAGCAGTCTTCGGACAGGCTACAAGAAACCTGTTCACTATGGCTACACCTTC. Translated, it gives CASSLRTGYKKPVHYGYTF.